The rows below give T cell receptor beta chains drawn from one sample of a study of T cell responses to AZD1222 COVID-19 vaccine. The data were produced by immunoSEQ multiplex PCR, yet TCRdb's version contains in-frame clones alone and is incomplete. Among around 140,000 clones listed, 85% to 95% were seen once. The sample consisted of peripheral blood, taken after recovery from COVID-19. The receptors originated from an adult who had recovered from COVID-19. The CDR3 runs from the conserved cysteine through the conserved F or W. Each record gives: clone size, D gene, V gene, J gene, CDR3 DNA, CDR3 protein. D genes are given only for firm matches. Clone size appears in some rows only: once, few, many, or a class for an expanded clone.

clone_size: NA
d_call: NA
v_call: TRBV10-3
j_call: TRBJ2-2
cdr3_nt: TGTGCCATCAGTGTGAGGGGGAATGATGGGGAGCTGTTTTTT
cdr3_aa: CAISVRGNDGELFF

clone_size: NA
d_call: NA
v_call: TRBV19
j_call: TRBJ2-5
cdr3_nt: TGTGCCACCAGGACTGGAGAGACCCAGTACTTC
cdr3_aa: CATRTGETQYF

clone_size: NA
d_call: TRBD2
v_call: TRBV2
j_call: TRBJ2-2
cdr3_nt: TGTGCCAGCAGGGGGAGGGCCCAGGGGGAGCTGTTTTTT
cdr3_aa: CASRGRAQGELFF

clone_size: once
d_call: NA
v_call: TRBV11-1
j_call: TRBJ2-3
cdr3_nt: TGTGCCAGCAGTTCACCTAGCACAGATACGCAGTATTTT
cdr3_aa: CASSSPSTDTQYF

clone_size: NA
d_call: NA
v_call: TRBV9
j_call: TRBJ2-7
cdr3_nt: TGTGCCAGCTCAAGGCTGAACAGCACCGAGCAGTACTTC
cdr3_aa: CASSRLNSTEQYF

clone_size: NA
d_call: TRBD2
v_call: TRBV5-1
j_call: TRBJ2-1
cdr3_nt: TGCGCCAGCAGCTTGGGACTAGCCCTAGACAATGAGCAGTTCTTC
cdr3_aa: CASSLGLALDNEQFF

clone_size: few
d_call: TRBD2
v_call: TRBV27
j_call: TRBJ2-2
cdr3_nt: TGTGCCAGCAGTTTATATGGGGGGGAGAACACCGGGGAGCTGTTTTTT
cdr3_aa: CASSLYGGENTGELFF

clone_size: once
d_call: NA
v_call: TRBV12-5
j_call: TRBJ2-1
cdr3_nt: TGTGCTAGTGCCCTCCGGGACACCTCCTACAATGAGCAGTTCTTC
cdr3_aa: CASALRDTSYNEQFF

clone_size: NA
d_call: TRBD2
v_call: TRBV7-3
j_call: TRBJ2-1
cdr3_nt: TGTGCCAGCAGCTCACTAGCGGGAGGGTACAATGAGCAGTTCTTC
cdr3_aa: CASSSLAGGYNEQFF

clone_size: NA
d_call: TRBD1
v_call: TRBV10-3
j_call: TRBJ2-2
cdr3_nt: TGTGCCGCCACAGGGGGCTTAGACACCGGGGAGCTGTTTTTT
cdr3_aa: CAATGGLDTGELFF

clone_size: NA
d_call: NA
v_call: TRBV12-3/TRBV12-4
j_call: TRBJ1-4
cdr3_nt: TGTGCCAGCAGCAGGGGCAAGGGTGAAAAACTGTTTTTT
cdr3_aa: CASSRGKGEKLFF

clone_size: NA
d_call: NA
v_call: TRBV25-1
j_call: TRBJ2-7
cdr3_nt: TGTGCCAGCAGAAAGGACAGGAGGGGCTACGAGCAGTACTTC
cdr3_aa: CASRKDRRGYEQYF

clone_size: NA
d_call: NA
v_call: TRBV9
j_call: TRBJ1-4
cdr3_nt: TGTGCCAGCAGCCCTCAGCCTGCAACTAATGAAAAACTGTTTTTT
cdr3_aa: CASSPQPATNEKLFF

clone_size: NA
d_call: TRBD1
v_call: TRBV7-9
j_call: TRBJ1-4
cdr3_nt: TGTGCCAGCAGCTTACGCGACCTACAGGGGTCCGGTGAAAAACTGTTTTTT
cdr3_aa: CASSLRDLQGSGEKLFF

clone_size: NA
d_call: TRBD2
v_call: TRBV5-1
j_call: TRBJ2-1
cdr3_nt: TGCGCCAGCAGCCCCGCAGTGGGGGAGGGTCGCGATGAGCAGTTCTTC
cdr3_aa: CASSPAVGEGRDEQFF

clone_size: NA
d_call: NA
v_call: TRBV12-3/TRBV12-4
j_call: TRBJ2-5
cdr3_nt: TGTGCCAGCAGCCAGTTGGAGACCCAGTACTTC
cdr3_aa: CASSQLETQYF

clone_size: NA
d_call: TRBD2
v_call: TRBV6-5
j_call: TRBJ2-7
cdr3_nt: TGTGCCAGCAGTTCGAGCCTTAGCGGGAGGGGCTACGAGCAGTACTTC
cdr3_aa: CASSSSLSGRGYEQYF

clone_size: NA
d_call: NA
v_call: TRBV2
j_call: TRBJ1-1
cdr3_nt: TGTGCCAGCAGGACAATCCAATGGGGGAACACTGAAGCTTTCTTT
cdr3_aa: CASRTIQWGNTEAFF

clone_size: NA
d_call: NA
v_call: TRBV7-2
j_call: TRBJ1-2
cdr3_nt: TGTGCCAGCAGCTCCGGGACACTGATTAACTATGGCTACACCTTC
cdr3_aa: CASSSGTLINYGYTF

clone_size: NA
d_call: NA
v_call: TRBV18
j_call: TRBJ2-7
cdr3_nt: TGTGCCAGCTCACCCGACAGCCTAATGGGCGAGCAGTACTTC
cdr3_aa: CASSPDSLMGEQYF

clone_size: NA
d_call: TRBD2
v_call: TRBV5-6
j_call: TRBJ2-3
cdr3_nt: TGTGCCAGCAGCTTTCTCCTAGCGGAAAGCACAGATACGCAGTATTTT
cdr3_aa: CASSFLLAESTDTQYF

clone_size: few
d_call: NA
v_call: TRBV7-9
j_call: TRBJ1-5
cdr3_nt: TGTGCCAGCAGCTTTCGGGACATATATCAGCCCCAGCATTTT
cdr3_aa: CASSFRDIYQPQHF

clone_size: NA
d_call: NA
v_call: TRBV5-6
j_call: TRBJ2-1
cdr3_nt: TGTGCCAGCAGCTTGCGCGGGGATGAGCAGTTCTTC
cdr3_aa: CASSLRGDEQFF

clone_size: NA
d_call: NA
v_call: TRBV6-6
j_call: TRBJ1-2
cdr3_nt: TGTGCCAGCAGGGGACCCTATGGCTACACCTTC
cdr3_aa: CASRGPYGYTF

clone_size: NA
d_call: NA
v_call: TRBV30
j_call: TRBJ2-7
cdr3_nt: TGTGCCTGGAGTGAGGGGGGACCCTACGAGCAGTACTTC
cdr3_aa: CAWSEGGPYEQYF

clone_size: NA
d_call: NA
v_call: TRBV6-1
j_call: TRBJ1-2
cdr3_nt: TGTGCCAGCAGTGAACAACCGGGACACGGGGTACATGGCTACACCTTC
cdr3_aa: CASSEQPGHGVHGYTF

clone_size: once
d_call: NA
v_call: TRBV2
j_call: TRBJ1-1
cdr3_nt: TGTGCCAGCAGTGGGCCTGGACCGAAGAACACTGAAGCTTTCTTT
cdr3_aa: CASSGPGPKNTEAFF

clone_size: NA
d_call: NA
v_call: TRBV28
j_call: TRBJ1-1
cdr3_nt: TGTGCCAGCAGTTGGGGGAACACTGAAGCTTTCTTT
cdr3_aa: CASSWGNTEAFF

clone_size: NA
d_call: NA
v_call: TRBV2
j_call: TRBJ2-1
cdr3_nt: TGTGGGACAGAGGACGGATACAATGAGGGGCAGTTCTTC
cdr3_aa: CGTEDGYNEGQFF

clone_size: NA
d_call: TRBD1
v_call: TRBV28
j_call: TRBJ1-5
cdr3_nt: TGTGCCAGCAGGATGACAGGGGGGTATAATCAGCCCCAGCATTTT
cdr3_aa: CASRMTGGYNQPQHF

clone_size: NA
d_call: NA
v_call: TRBV6-5
j_call: TRBJ1-3
cdr3_nt: TGTGCCAGCAGCTCCCAGTGGGACACCATATATTTT
cdr3_aa: CASSSQWDTIYF

clone_size: NA
d_call: NA
v_call: TRBV19
j_call: TRBJ1-1
cdr3_nt: TGTGCCAGTAGTATAGATTTGGGCGTAAGGGCTTTCTTT
cdr3_aa: CASSIDLGVRAFF

clone_size: NA
d_call: TRBD2
v_call: TRBV7-8
j_call: TRBJ2-7
cdr3_nt: TGTGCCAGCAGCTTAGCGGGAGGGTACGAGCAGTACTTC
cdr3_aa: CASSLAGGYEQYF

clone_size: NA
d_call: TRBD2
v_call: TRBV3-1/TRBV3-2
j_call: TRBJ2-7
cdr3_nt: TGTGCCAGCAGCCGGACCCTAGCGGGAGTAATCAAGCAGTACTTC
cdr3_aa: CASSRTLAGVIKQYF

clone_size: NA
d_call: TRBD1
v_call: TRBV27
j_call: TRBJ1-1
cdr3_nt: TGTGCCAGCAGCCAGACCCGGACAGGGCCAGCTTTCTTT
cdr3_aa: CASSQTRTGPAFF

clone_size: NA
d_call: NA
v_call: TRBV19
j_call: TRBJ1-4
cdr3_nt: TGTGCCAGTAGTTCCCGGACGGCAACTAATGAAAAACTGTTTTTT
cdr3_aa: CASSSRTATNEKLFF

clone_size: NA
d_call: NA
v_call: TRBV24-1
j_call: TRBJ2-7
cdr3_nt: TGTGCCACCAGTGACTCCTACGAGCAGTACTTC
cdr3_aa: CATSDSYEQYF

clone_size: NA
d_call: NA
v_call: TRBV10-3
j_call: TRBJ2-3
cdr3_nt: TGTGCCATTGGGAGTGGGCGCACAGATACGCAGTATTTT
cdr3_aa: CAIGSGRTDTQYF

clone_size: NA
d_call: NA
v_call: TRBV9
j_call: TRBJ1-3
cdr3_nt: TGTGCCAGCAGCGTATCCCAGGTTCTCTCTTATGGAAACACCATATATTTT
cdr3_aa: CASSVSQVLSYGNTIYF

clone_size: NA
d_call: TRBD1
v_call: TRBV7-9
j_call: TRBJ2-7
cdr3_nt: TGTGCCAGCAGCGCCGAGGGACAGCACTACGAGCAGTACTTC
cdr3_aa: CASSAEGQHYEQYF

clone_size: NA
d_call: TRBD1
v_call: TRBV28
j_call: TRBJ1-6
cdr3_nt: TGTGCCAGCAGTTACCACCGGCCCCGACAGGGAAGTAATTCACCCCTCCACTTT
cdr3_aa: CASSYHRPRQGSNSPLHF

clone_size: few
d_call: TRBD1
v_call: TRBV7-9
j_call: TRBJ1-3
cdr3_nt: TGTGCCAGCAGCTCGAGGGGAAACCGGGACAGGGGTTCTGGAAACACCATATATTTT
cdr3_aa: CASSSRGNRDRGSGNTIYF

clone_size: few
d_call: TRBD1
v_call: TRBV7-2
j_call: TRBJ2-5
cdr3_nt: TGTGCCAGCAGCCCCCCCGGGACAGGGACAGAGACCCAGTACTTC
cdr3_aa: CASSPPGTGTETQYF

clone_size: NA
d_call: NA
v_call: TRBV7-2
j_call: TRBJ2-7
cdr3_nt: TGTGCCAGCAGCTTGGGACACACAAACTCCTACGAGCAGTACTTC
cdr3_aa: CASSLGHTNSYEQYF

clone_size: NA
d_call: TRBD2
v_call: TRBV3-1/TRBV3-2
j_call: TRBJ2-7
cdr3_nt: TGTGCCAGCAGCAGAGCCGGGACTAGCGGAAACGAGCAGTACTTC
cdr3_aa: CASSRAGTSGNEQYF

clone_size: NA
d_call: NA
v_call: TRBV6-5
j_call: TRBJ1-1
cdr3_nt: TGTGCCAGCAGCTCGAGTTTGGAGGTTACTGAAGCTTTCTTT
cdr3_aa: CASSSSLEVTEAFF

clone_size: NA
d_call: TRBD2
v_call: TRBV2
j_call: TRBJ2-2
cdr3_nt: TGTGCCAGCAGTTACGGGACTAGCGGGAGGAACACCGGGGAGCTGTTTTTT
cdr3_aa: CASSYGTSGRNTGELFF

clone_size: NA
d_call: TRBD2
v_call: TRBV7-6
j_call: TRBJ2-7
cdr3_nt: TGTGCCAGCAGCCCGGGACTAGCGGGAGAGGGCGAGCAGTACTTC
cdr3_aa: CASSPGLAGEGEQYF

clone_size: NA
d_call: TRBD2
v_call: TRBV7-3
j_call: TRBJ2-1
cdr3_nt: TGTGCCAGCAGTATTACTGGACTAGCTGGAAATGAGCAGTTCTTC
cdr3_aa: CASSITGLAGNEQFF

clone_size: NA
d_call: NA
v_call: TRBV27
j_call: TRBJ2-4
cdr3_nt: TGTGCCAGCAGTCCCTATAGGGGACAAAACAACATTCAGTACTTC
cdr3_aa: CASSPYRGQNNIQYF

clone_size: NA
d_call: TRBD1
v_call: TRBV6-4
j_call: TRBJ2-3
cdr3_nt: TGTGCCAGCAGTGACTCGTGGACAGGGAGCACAGATACGCAGTATTTT
cdr3_aa: CASSDSWTGSTDTQYF

clone_size: NA
d_call: TRBD2
v_call: TRBV4-1
j_call: TRBJ2-5
cdr3_nt: TGCGCCAGCAGCCAGTGGCGGGAGGGAGAAGAGACCCAGTACTTC
cdr3_aa: CASSQWREGEETQYF

clone_size: NA
d_call: NA
v_call: TRBV7-3
j_call: TRBJ2-6
cdr3_nt: TGTGCCAGCAGCGAACAGAGCTCTGGGGCCAACGTCCTGACTTTC
cdr3_aa: CASSEQSSGANVLTF

clone_size: NA
d_call: TRBD2
v_call: TRBV4-2
j_call: TRBJ2-1
cdr3_nt: TGTGCCAGCAGCCAAAGCGGGGGAGCGGGAGCTGACAATGAGCAGTTCTTC
cdr3_aa: CASSQSGGAGADNEQFF

clone_size: once
d_call: TRBD1
v_call: TRBV7-8
j_call: TRBJ1-4
cdr3_nt: TGTGCCAGCAGCTCCGGGACAGAGGATGAAAAACTGTTTTTT
cdr3_aa: CASSSGTEDEKLFF

clone_size: NA
d_call: TRBD1
v_call: TRBV7-9
j_call: TRBJ1-2
cdr3_nt: TGTGCCAGCAGTTCCTCGGGGGCGACAGGGAGGAGCGGTGGCTACACCTTC
cdr3_aa: CASSSSGATGRSGGYTF

clone_size: NA
d_call: NA
v_call: TRBV5-4
j_call: TRBJ2-3
cdr3_nt: TGTGCCAGCAGCTTGCAACAGGGACAAGATACGCAGTATTTT
cdr3_aa: CASSLQQGQDTQYF

clone_size: NA
d_call: TRBD2
v_call: TRBV3-1/TRBV3-2
j_call: TRBJ2-1
cdr3_nt: TGTGCCAGCAGCCAAGAGTTCGGGGGGGGAAACTCCTACAATGAGCAGTTCTTC
cdr3_aa: CASSQEFGGGNSYNEQFF

clone_size: NA
d_call: TRBD1
v_call: TRBV4-2
j_call: TRBJ2-1
cdr3_nt: TGTGCCAGCAGCCAAGCAGGGGGCAAGTCCTACAATGAGCAGTTCTTC
cdr3_aa: CASSQAGGKSYNEQFF

clone_size: NA
d_call: NA
v_call: TRBV3-1/TRBV3-2
j_call: TRBJ2-1
cdr3_nt: TGTGCCAGCAGCCAAGGAGGAGTACGTGGCTCCTACAATGAGCAGTTCTTC
cdr3_aa: CASSQGGVRGSYNEQFF